Below, one T cell receptor beta chain is given with its context. The target antigen is unknown. Looked up from germline, CDR1 is SGHNT and CDR2 is YENEEA. This CDR3 is built from 15 residues. J was trimmed by 1 base and V by 5 bases; bases with no gene match: 6. This sample is drawn from a study of monozygotic twins with cystic fibrosis. Study context: Roughly 2.8 micrograms of fragmented DNA underwent roughly 16 PCR cycles for library preparation. Regarding the study as a whole: V usage most resembled the co-twin in 13 of 16 pairs.

Here immunoSEQ multiplex PCR was the method, and the copy in TCRdb shows in-frame clones only, minus some. Of around 25,000 clones in the sample, more than 85% were seen once. The clonotype was recovered from a girl aged 2 to 9 with cystic fibrosis. This chain joins TRBV11-3 and TRBJ1-1; TRBD1 aligns across 8 bases. The sequenced material came from blood. The CDR3 sequence: CASSVGQGSNTEAFF. DNA for the CDR3: TGTGCCAGCAGCGTTGGACAGGGTTCGAACACTGAAGCTTTCTTT.